Listed here are 18 T cell receptor beta chains from one sample, sequenced in a study of T-cell memory formation after mild COVID-19. TCRdb ran MiXCR on the 5' RACE reads and lists one entry per CDR3 protein. The table lists 260,000 or so distinct CDR3 sequences, over 15% of them singletons. Specimen: PBMCs or a T cell subset sorted from them (not recorded which). Every receptor here comes from a man younger than 30 who had mild COVID-19 (a few samples of this study predate the infection). Cell type and time point are not known.

The CDR3 region has the DNA TGTGCCAGCAAAAGGGGGGGGTCGTTCTTC. This sequence encodes CASKRGGSFF. J is TRBJ2-1 and V is TRBV2; the D gene is possibly TRBD2 (7 bases). CDR1 is SNHLY and CDR2 is FYNNEI in the germline V gene. Trimming shortened V by 7 bases and J by 15 bases, and 13 bases separated the two germline ends. This CDR3 has 10 amino acids.

This clonotype has just a few counts. V gene TRBV12-3 or TRBV12-4 combines with J gene TRBJ2-3; the D gene could be TRBD1 or TRBD2 (5 bases each). The V end lost 7 bases, the J end lost 3 bases, and 17 bases lay between the germline ends. The CDR3 loop spans 15 amino acids. CDR3 bases: TGTGCCAGCAACCCGGGGCCAGCGGAGACAGATACGCAGTATTTT. This gives the protein CASNPGPAETDTQYF.

The rearrangement uses TRBV12-3 or TRBV12-4 and TRBJ2-1, with TRBD2 matching 14 bases. There are 18 residues in the CDR3. V lost 6 bases, J lost 0 bases, and 7 bases stayed unmatched. The CDR3 DNA follows: TGTGCCAGCAGCCCATCGACTAGCGGGGGGGTCTCCTACAATGAGCAGTTCTTC. This sequence encodes CASSPSTSGGVSYNEQFF.

The chain combines TRBV20-1 with TRBJ1-5; no definite D call. CDR1 and CDR2 from the germline V gene are DFQATT and SNEGSKA (reference sequence). There are 14 residues in the CDR3. The V end lost 6 bases, the J end lost 5 bases, and 17 bases lay between the germline ends. The CDR3 reads CSALPGPDYQPQHF. CDR3 nucleotide sequence: TGCAGTGCCTTACCGGGTCCAGACTATCAGCCCCAGCATTTT.

The chain joins TRBV6-5 to TRBJ1-5; D call uncertain. The ends were cut back, 0 bases at V and 0 bases at J, with 3 bases in the middle. This CDR3 region has 14 residues. CDR1 is MNHEY and CDR2 is SVGAGI in the germline V gene. The DNA of the CDR3 is TGTGCCAGCAGTTACTCCCATAGCAATCAGCCCCAGCATTTT. Residues: CASSYSHSNQPQHF.

The rearrangement links TRBV27 to TRBJ1-1; no definite D call. Trimming shortened V by 5 bases and J by 0 bases, and 13 bases separated the two germline ends. The CDR3 is 15 residues long. Germline V CDR1 and CDR2: MNHEY, SMNVEV (reference sequence). CDR3 DNA: TGTGCCAGCAGTCCCCAGCAGTTTATGAACACTGAAGCTTTCTTT. Translating gives CASSPQQFMNTEAFF.

This clonotype was seen many times. The rearrangement links TRBV4-1 to TRBJ2-1, with 13 bases that match TRBD2. This CDR3 comprises 16 residues. Germline trimming cut 0 bases from V and 10 bases from J; bases unmatched to any gene: 6. CDR1 is MGHRA and CDR2 is YSYEKL in the germline V gene. This CDR3 is CASSQDGTSGGEEQFF. The CDR3 DNA is TGCGCCAGCAGCCAAGATGGAACTAGCGGGGGGGAGGAGCAGTTCTTC.

This clonotype was seen ten or more times. V and J are TRBV12-3 or TRBV12-4 and TRBJ1-2; D ambiguous. The CDR3 loop spans 12 amino acids. With 3 bases removed from V and 4 bases from J, the gap between germline ends came to 6 bases. CDR3 bases: TGTGCCAGCAGTTTCCAGACCTATGGCTACACCTTC. This translates into CASSFQTYGYTF.

Here the CDR3 reads CSASRQGNQPQHF. As DNA, the CDR3 is TGCAGTGCTAGTAGACAGGGCAATCAGCCCCAGCATTTT. The chain has TRBV20-1 and TRBJ1-5, with a tentative D call TRBD1 (6 bases). Between the trimmed V and J ends, which lost 3 bases and 2 bases, there was a span of 8 bases. The CDR3 sequence is 13 residues long. The germline V gene encodes CDR1 DFQATT and CDR2 SNEGSKA (reference sequence).

This clonotype appeared a few times. This rearrangement joins TRBV7-9 to TRBJ1-3; TRBD1 aligns across 9 bases. The germline V gene encodes CDR1 SEHNR and CDR2 FQNEAQ (reference sequence). V gave up 5 bases and J gave up 8 bases; unmatched junction bases: 7. This CDR3 region has 14 residues. CDR3 coding DNA: TGTGCCAGCAGCCAATTACAGGGGGCGGACACCATATATTTT. Translated, it gives CASSQLQGADTIYF.

V is TRBV5-1 and J is TRBJ1-1; D perhaps matches TRBD1 (6 bases). V was pared by 4 bases and J by 5 bases, with 15 bases between. The CDR3 contains 14 residues. CDR1 is SGHRS, CDR2 YFSETQ, per germline. In DNA, the CDR3 is TGCGCCAGCAGCAGTTCCAGGGGCGGAACTGAAGCTTTCTTT. Translating it yields CASSSSRGGTEAFF.

The sample holds a few counts of this clonotype. The chain carries TRBV10-3 and TRBJ1-2; D remains unclear. V dropped 5 bases and J dropped 8 bases, with 15 bases sitting between them. CDR1 is ENHRY, CDR2 SYGVKD, per germline. The CDR3 sequence is 13 residues long. As DNA, the CDR3 is TGTGCCATCAGTTGGACGAACGAGTTGGGCTACACCTTC. Its protein is CAISWTNELGYTF.

The chain has TRBV27 and TRBJ1-6; D perhaps matches TRBD1 (6 bases). Trimming shortened V by 3 bases and J by 10 bases, and 13 bases separated the two germline ends. The CDR3 sequence is 14 residues long. Germline V gene data show CDR1 as MNHEY and CDR2 as SMNVEV (reference sequence). This CDR3 is CASSLGAGGSPLHF. CDR3 sequence (DNA): TGTGCCAGCAGTTTGGGGGCGGGCGGCTCACCCCTCCACTTT.

The chain recombines TRBV18 with TRBJ2-3; D gene uncertain. Germline values: CDR1 KGHSH, CDR2 LQKENI. The CDR3 has 15 residues. The V gene lost 1 base and the J gene lost 5 bases, with 13 bases spanning the gap. CDR3 region: CASSPQGIGKDTQYF. The CDR3 coding sequence is TGTGCCAGCTCACCACAGGGCATAGGCAAAGATACGCAGTATTTT. Filled out from reference TRBV18 and TRBJ2-3, the complete variable domain reads NAGVMQNPRHLVRRRGQEARLRCSPMKGHSHVYWYRQLPEEGLKFMVYLQKENIIDESGMPKERFSAEFPKEGPSILRIQQVVRGDSAAYFCASSPQGIGKDTQYFGPGTRLTVL.

The genes are TRBV7-2 and TRBJ1-2; D not certain. Germline V gene lookup returns CDR1 SGHTA and CDR2 FQGNSA. The CDR3 covers 15 residues. V lost 5 bases and J 6 bases, leaving 19 bases between the germline ends. The CDR3 bases are TGTGCCAGCAGCCTCGAACCGGAGTCCGGGGATGGCTACACCTTC. Translation gives CASSLEPESGDGYTF.

The chain is built from TRBV7-2 and TRBJ1-3, with D uncertain. V gave up 2 bases and J gave up 2 bases, with 4 bases separating them. CDR3 size: 13 residues. CDR1 SGHTA and CDR2 FQGNSA come from the germline V gene. CDR3 nucleotides: TGTGCCAGCAGCTTATTTCCTGGAAACACCATATATTTT. Translated: CASSLFPGNTIYF.

The V and J genes are TRBV20-1 and TRBJ2-1, with 7 positions matching TRBD2. The CDR3 consists of 13 residues. V trimming: 5 bases; J trimming: 3 bases; junction bases outside the gene matches: 4. Looked up from germline, CDR1 is DFQATT and CDR2 is SNEGSKA (reference sequence). DNA for the CDR3: TGCAGTGCTTTTAGCGGGTTCTACAATGAGCAGTTCTTC. It codes for CSAFSGFYNEQFF.

This rearrangement joins TRBV5-1 to TRBJ1-1; no clear D. The V end lost 7 bases, the J end lost 1 base, and 8 bases lay between the germline ends. Germline V gene lookup returns CDR1 SGHRS and CDR2 YFSETQ. This CDR3 is built from 12 residues. CDR3: CASGERNTEAFF. In nucleotides, the CDR3 is TGCGCCAGCGGGGAGCGGAACACTGAAGCTTTCTTT. Full variable domain (missing parts from reference TRBV5-1 and TRBJ1-1): KAGVTQTPRYLIKTRGQQVTLSCSPISGHRSVSWYQQTPGQGLQFLFEYFSETQRNKGNFPGRFSGRQFSNSRSEMNVSTLELGDSALYLCASGERNTEAFFGQGTRLTVV.